Shown below are 27 T cell receptor beta chains from a single sample sequenced in a study of tumor-infiltrating lymphocytes in primary liver carcinoma. Starting from 500 ng of total RNA, TCR beta cDNA was produced with a primer in the constant region. Amplification in three nested multiplex PCR rounds with slightly modified ARM-PCR gave rise to TCR beta libraries. Rounds one and two of PCR, each of approximately 11 cycles, were primed with TRBV1-TRBV30 forward primers and a C-beta reverse primer. TCRdb passed the multiplex PCR reads through MiXCR, listing each CDR3 protein once. Counted here are 100,000 to 150,000 distinct CDR3 sequences, 55% to 75% occurring once; the ten biggest clones make up over 7%. Without any cell sorting, about 18-31 mg of bulk tissue yielded co-extracted RNA and DNA. The sample taken for sequencing was liver tumor tissue from sampling region 1. Sample subset: tumor region T1, superior pole. The receptors come from a woman aged 60 to 75 with primary liver carcinoma and hepatitis B virus infection.

This rearrangement joins TRBV29-1 to TRBJ2-7, with a possible D match to TRBD2 (7 bases). The CDR3 consists of 12 residues. V lost 7 bases and J 8 bases, leaving 18 bases between the germline ends. The germline V gene encodes CDR1 SQVTM and CDR2 ANQGSEA. The CDR3 sequence is CSAKGGVHKQYF. CDR3 DNA: TGCAGCGCTAAAGGGGGGGTCCACAAGCAGTACTTC.

The CDR3 DNA follows: TGTGCCAGTAGTTTCTTAGCGGATGAGCAGTTCTTC. This translates into CASSFLADEQFF. The chain combines TRBV19 with TRBJ2-1, with D possibly TRBD2 on 6 matching bases. Germline V gene data show CDR1 as LNHDA and CDR2 as SQIVND (reference sequence). V lost 5 bases, J lost 8 bases, and 10 bases lay in between. The CDR3 length is 12 residues.

About this clonotype: One junction end does not reproduce the germline sequence, and a read error may be involved. Here the CDR3 reads CVSRNRGGTYTQYF. CDR3 nucleotides: TGTGTCAGCAGAAACAGGGGAGGAACATATACGCAGTATTTT. The J gene is TRBJ2-3, the V gene TRBV6-5, with a weak D call TRBD1 (7 bases). The germline V gene encodes CDR1 MNHEY and CDR2 SVGAGI. The CDR3 has 14 residues.

In the case of this clonotype: Likely a read error: the CDR3 ends without its conserved phenylalanine or tryptophan. The chain uses TRBV29-1 and TRBJ2-7; D ambiguous. This CDR3 region has 12 residues. Germline-derived CDR1 and CDR2 are SQVTM and ANQGSEA. CDR3 sequence: CNVEGSFGEQYS. CDR3 nucleotide sequence: TGCAACGTTGAAGGGTCCTTTGGCGAGCAGTACTCC.

Only a few counts were recorded for this clonotype. One junction end disagrees with the germline gene, perhaps due to a read error. The V and J genes are TRBV24-1 and TRBJ2-7; the match to TRBD2 covers 9 bases. The CDR3 sequence is 11 residues long. Germline V lookup: CDR1 KGHDR, CDR2 SFDVKD. The CDR3 here is CATSDGLAWDF. In DNA, the CDR3 is TGTGCCACCAGTGATGGACTAGCGTGGGATTTC.

Details on this clonotype: A single base separates this from a much larger clone, so it may be a read error. The V gene is TRBV29-1, the J gene TRBJ2-3; D gene ambiguous. V lost 7 bases to trimming and J lost 6 bases, with 17 bases between them. Germline loops: CDR1 SQVTM, CDR2 ANQGSEA. The CDR3 has 13 residues. The CDR3 loop is CSAPFPLWDTQYF. The CDR3 DNA follows: TGCAGCGCCCCCTTTCCCTTGTGGGATACGCAGTATTTT.

This rearrangement joins TRBV28 to TRBJ2-1; the match to TRBD2 covers 9 bases. The CDR3 is 19 residues long. Germline V lookup: CDR1 MDHEN, CDR2 SYDVKM. Losses at the gene ends were 7 bases for V and 1 base for J; bases not matched to a gene: 17. The CDR3 spells CASIPLAGGGGASYNEQFF. CDR3 sequence (DNA): TGTGCCAGCATCCCACTTGCGGGAGGGGGTGGGGCATCCTACAATGAGCAGTTCTTC.

This clonotype turned up a few times. Written as DNA, the CDR3 is TGTGCCAGCAGTTTAGGAGACGGGCAGAATAATTCACCCCTCCACTTT. Translating gives CASSLGDGQNNSPLHF. The rearrangement links TRBV12-3 or TRBV12-4 to TRBJ1-6; D remains ambiguous. This CDR3 is built from 16 residues. V was trimmed by 1 base and J by 5 bases, leaving 12 bases between them.

With regard to this clonotype: It may be a read error: a sequence one base away is much more abundant. J is TRBJ2-2 and V is TRBV4-2; the D is unclear. The germline V gene encodes CDR1 LGHNA and CDR2 YNFKEQ. This CDR3 has 14 amino acids. The CDR3 region has the DNA TGTGGCAGCAGCCAAGATCTGGACACCGGGGAGCTGTTTTTT. Its protein is CGSSQDLDTGELFF.

A note on this clonotype: The junction shows a germline mismatch at one end, possibly a read error. The genes are TRBV6-2 or TRBV6-3 and TRBJ2-6; no firm D call. Germline V gene sequence: CDR1 MNHEY, CDR2 SVGEGT. This CDR3 has 17 amino acids. The CDR3 nucleotides are TGTGCCAGCAGCCACATCAAAGGGATCCCTGGGACCAACGTCCTGACTTTC. Its protein is CASSHIKGIPGTNVLTF.

On this clonotype itself: A junction boundary mismatches the germline segment, possibly from a read error. The chain recombines TRBV11-2 with TRBJ2-7; maybe TRBD2 (6 bases). This CDR3 is built from 14 residues. In germline, CDR1 is SGHAT, CDR2 FQNNGV. The CDR3 nucleotides read TGTGCCAGCAGCCTAAAGGAGGGGCCCTACGAGCAGTGCTTC. It codes for CASSLKEGPYEQCF.

This clonotype was observed at least ten times. The rearrangement uses TRBV12-3 or TRBV12-4 and TRBJ1-1; 8 bases are a match to TRBD1. The CDR3 runs 16 residues. The junction had 15 bases not matched to a gene; V was cut back by 5 bases and J by 7 bases. The CDR3, as DNA: TGTGCCAGCAGTCTCCTGACAGGGGTTGGTCGGGTTGAAGCTTTCTTT. Translating gives CASSLLTGVGRVEAFF.

In regard to this clonotype: A much larger clonotype is one base distant, so this may be a read error. This CDR3 is missing its conserved last phenylalanine or tryptophan, likely due to a read error. The chain employs TRBV5-4 and TRBJ2-1; D is unresolved. The germline V and J ends were trimmed by 2 bases and 5 bases, with 11 bases remaining between them. This CDR3 has 14 residues. Germline V gene lookup returns CDR1 SGHNT and CDR2 YYREEE (reference sequence). CDR3 bases: TGTGCCAGCAGCTTAAGACACCTTGACAATGAGCAGTTCATC. This codes for CASSLRHLDNEQFI.

This clonotype was counted only a few times. J is TRBJ2-1 and V is TRBV7-8; possibly TRBD1 for D (5 bases). The CDR3 runs to 15 residues. Germline CDR1 is SGHVS and CDR2 is FQNEAQ. Between the trimmed V and J ends, which lost 1 base and 0 bases, there was a span of 7 bases. The CDR3 region is CASSLGQTSYNEQFF. CDR3 in DNA: TGTGCCAGCAGCTTAGGACAGACCTCCTACAATGAGCAGTTCTTC.

Note on this clonotype: This may be a read error, as it is one base from a much larger clone. CDR3 amino acids: CASRLTSESSNEQFF. The CDR3 DNA follows: TGTGCCAGCAGGTTGACTAGCGAGAGTAGCAATGAGCAGTTCTTC. The rearrangement links TRBV12-3 or TRBV12-4 to TRBJ2-1; 8 bases are a match to TRBD2. CDR3 size: 15 residues. After removal of 6 bases from V and 6 bases from J, the junction contained 10 bases not matched to a gene.

On this clonotype: At one end the junction does not follow the germline gene, possibly because of a read error. The V and J genes are TRBV29-1 and TRBJ2-1; D possibly uses TRBD1 or TRBD2 (5 bases each). The germline CDR1 and CDR2 sequences are SQVTM and ANQGSEA. There are 17 residues in the CDR3. In DNA, the CDR3 is TGCGGCGTTGAAGGGGTCTTCGGGGAGAGCTCCTACAATGAGCAGTTCTTC. Translated: CGVEGVFGESSYNEQFF.

As for this clonotype: The conserved phenylalanine or tryptophan normally closing the CDR3 is absent here, so this likely arose from a read error. The chain uses TRBV28 and TRBJ2-4, with D possibly matching TRBD1 (5 bases). This CDR3 is built from 16 residues. Trimming took off 5 bases at V and 0 bases at J, with 14 bases between the two ends. Germline V gives CDR1 MDHEN, CDR2 SYDVKM. The CDR3 DNA reads TGTGCCAGCAGTCGAACCGGACAACTAGCCAAAAACATTCAGTACATC. As protein: CASSRTGQLAKNIQYI.

The rearrangement links TRBV5-1 to TRBJ2-4; D might be TRBD1 (5 bases). The CDR3 runs to 15 residues. V shed 4 bases and J shed 9 bases, with 20 bases lying between them. CDR1 SGHRS and CDR2 YFSETQ come from the germline V gene. The chain's CDR3 is CASSPSTVGRIIQYF. For the CDR3, the DNA is TGCGCCAGCAGCCCTAGTACAGTGGGGCGAATCATTCAGTACTTC.

This clonotype ranks as medium-sized. The rearrangement uses TRBV11-2 and TRBJ1-1; the D is unclear. The CDR3 spans 13 residues. Germline CDR1 SGHAT, CDR2 FQNNGV. Trimming left V 3 bases short and J 8 bases short, with 13 bases between. The CDR3 is CASSLRVDGEAFF. CDR3 nucleotide sequence: TGTGCCAGCAGCTTGAGAGTGGACGGGGAAGCTTTCTTT.

The gene calls are TRBV28 and TRBJ2-7; D is undetermined. The CDR3 spans 15 residues. Deletions cut 4 bases from V and 2 bases from J, with 15 bases between. CDR1 is MDHEN, CDR2 SYDVKM, per germline. DNA of the CDR3: TGTGCCAGCAGTTCAAATCTATTGGGGACCTACGAGCAGTACTTC. Its protein product is CASSSNLLGTYEQYF.

At least ten counts were recorded for this clonotype. This sequence joins TRBV6-1 and TRBJ1-1; TRBD1 matches at 8 bases. Germline assignment: CDR1 MNHNS and CDR2 SASEGT. CDR3 length: 14 residues. J lost 4 bases, V lost 3 bases, and 4 bases had no gene match. In nucleotides, the CDR3 is TGTGCCAGCAGTGACAGGGGGCAAGGCACTGAAGCTTTCTTT. Protein: CASSDRGQGTEAFF.

This clonotype was counted many times. CDR3 loop: CASSPGDSGNYGYTF. CDR3 in DNA: TGCGCCAGCAGCCCGGGGGACAGCGGGAACTATGGCTACACCTTC. The chain employs TRBV5-1 and TRBJ1-2; 7 positions match TRBD1. CDR1 is SGHRS, CDR2 YFSETQ, per germline. This CDR3 region has 15 residues. Germline trimming cut 4 bases from V and 2 bases from J; bases unmatched to any gene: 8.

The table lists this clonotype with many counts. The chain is built from TRBV10-3 and TRBJ2-3; perhaps TRBD2 as D (5 bases). Looked up from germline, CDR1 is ENHRY and CDR2 is SYGVKD. The CDR3 has 15 amino acids. V was clipped by 10 bases and J by 5 bases, with 22 bases between them. The CDR3: CANSMGNRAGDTQYF. CDR3 in DNA: TGTGCCAACTCGATGGGGAACCGGGCGGGAGATACGCAGTATTTT.

As regards this clonotype: A much larger clone lies one base from this, so it may be a read error. The CDR3 does not close with the conserved phenylalanine or tryptophan, likely indicating a read error. The rearrangement uses TRBV29-1 and TRBJ2-3, with TRBD2 as a possible D gene (5 bases). The CDR3 is 14 amino acids. V shed 5 bases and J shed 0 bases, with 12 bases lying between them. The germline gives CDR1 SQVTM, CDR2 ANQGSEA. CDR3 amino acids: CSVLERRSTDTQYS. Here the CDR3 DNA reads TGCAGCGTTTTGGAGCGGAGAAGCACAGATACGCAGTATTCT.

The chain carries TRBV11-2 and TRBJ1-6; D remains ambiguous. The CDR3 extends over 16 amino acids. Trimming shortened V by 5 bases and J by 11 bases, and 22 bases separated the two germline ends. Germline V gives CDR1 SGHAT, CDR2 FQNNGV. The CDR3 spells CASSPRRAINLTPLHF. The CDR3 DNA follows: TGTGCCAGCAGCCCGAGGCGGGCTATCAACCTTACACCCCTCCACTTT.

Of note for this clonotype: The junction and the germline gene differ at one end; a read error may be behind it. The chain combines TRBV30 with TRBJ1-2; no firm D call. CDR1 is GTSNPN, CDR2 SVGIG, per germline (reference sequence). The CDR3 runs to 16 residues. CDR3 loop: CAWGVSRGVRIYGYTF. The CDR3 DNA reads TGTGCCTGGGGTGTTTCACGGGGAGTCCGCATCTATGGCTACACCTTC.

A single count supports this clonotype. The chain uses TRBV5-5 and TRBJ2-1; 8 nucleotides agree with TRBD2. CDR3 size: 16 residues. Germline assignment: CDR1 SGHKS and CDR2 YYEKEE (reference sequence). V was clipped by 5 bases and J by 2 bases; unmatched bases: 9. CDR3 loop: CASRSGLVETYNEQFF. CDR3 bases: TGTGCCAGCAGGTCGGGACTAGTGGAAACCTACAATGAGCAGTTCTTC.